The 7 T cell receptor beta chains below were found in one sample sequenced in a study of blood T cell repertoires in COVID-19. The method was immunoSEQ multiplex PCR; TCRdb's version includes in-frame clones alone and lacks a portion of them. Here the sample spans roughly 35,000 clones, 80% being singletons. Material: peripheral blood. The origin of the receptors is an elderly man with acute or convalescent COVID-19.

This clone was detected only once. This chain joins TRBV5-4 and TRBJ1-1; a possible D gene is TRBD1 (6 bases). The length of the CDR3 is 17 residues. The V and J ends lost 8 bases and 3 bases respectively, with 26 bases between them. From germline, CDR1 is SGHNT and CDR2 YYREEE (reference sequence). The chain's CDR3 is CARPPQFGTHWDTEAFF. CDR3 DNA sequence: TGTGCCAGACCCCCTCAGTTTGGGACACATTGGGACACTGAAGCTTTCTTT. The whole variable domain, remainder taken from reference TRBV5-4 and TRBJ1-1, is ETGVTQSPTHLIKTRGQQVTLRCSSQSGHNTVSWYQQALGQGPQFIFQYYREEENGRGNFPPRFSGLQFPNYSSELNVNALELDDSALYLCARPPQFGTHWDTEAFFGQGTRLTVV.

This chain links TRBV6-5 with TRBJ1-1; possible D gene TRBD1, 6 bases. V was cut by 6 bases and J by 2 bases, with 16 bases left in between. The CDR3 has 15 residues. Germline V gene sequence: CDR1 MNHEY, CDR2 SVGAGI. CDR3 bases: TGTGCCAGCAGCCGGAACATGGACAGTAACACTGAAGCTTTCTTT. It specifies CASSRNMDSNTEAFF.

The V and J genes are TRBV4-2 and TRBJ2-5; D is perhaps TRBD1 (5 bases). V lost 1 base and J 3 bases, leaving 9 bases between the germline ends. The CDR3 length is 14 residues. Germline CDR1 is LGHNA and CDR2 is YNFKEQ. The CDR3 DNA is TGTGCCAGCAGCCAAGCTAGGGGTGAAGAGACCCAGTACTTC. Its translation: CASSQARGEETQYF.

The V gene is TRBV3-1 (or the pseudogene TRBV3-2), the J gene TRBJ1-4; 10 bases line up with TRBD1. After removal of 1 base from V and 8 bases from J, the junction contained 4 bases not matched to a gene. Germline-derived CDR1 and CDR2 are LGHDT and YNNKEL (reference sequence). This CDR3 contains 15 residues. CDR3 sequence (DNA): TGTGCCAGCAGCCAAGGTGACAGGGGGCAGGAAAAACTGTTTTTT. Protein product: CASSQGDRGQEKLFF.

The CDR3 loop reads CASSSGPGTPQFF. The CDR3, as DNA: TGTGCCAGCAGCAGCGGTCCGGGGACTCCACAGTTCTTC. The V call is TRBV7-2, the J call TRBJ2-1, with a possible D match to TRBD2 (6 bases). Germline V gene data show CDR1 as SGHTA and CDR2 as FQGNSA. This CDR3 contains 13 residues. The V end lost 5 bases, the J end lost 13 bases, and 18 bases lay between the germline ends. Full variable domain (remainder filled in from reference TRBV7-2 and TRBJ2-1): GAGVSQSPSNKVTEKGKDVELRCDPISGHTALYWYRQSLGQGLEFLIYFQGNSAPDKSGLPSDRFSAERTGGSVSTLTIQRTQQEDSAVYLCASSSGPGTPQFFGPGTRLTVL.

CDR3 nucleotides: TGTGCCAGCAGGGGGACAGGACTATCTGGAAACACCATATATTTT. Its translation is CASRGTGLSGNTIYF. The chain carries TRBV2 and TRBJ1-3, with 8 bases lining up with TRBD1. J gave up 1 base and V 6 bases, and 5 bases lay outside the gene matches. The CDR3 has 15 residues. Germline V gene data show CDR1 as SNHLY and CDR2 as FYNNEI.

CDR3 in DNA: TGCAGCGCCAGTCGAGGGGGCAACTATGGCTACACCTTC. This gives the protein CSASRGGNYGYTF. The V call is TRBV29-1, the J call TRBJ1-2; 7 bases are a match to TRBD1. V trimming: 7 bases; J trimming: 2 bases; junction bases outside the gene matches: 7. CDR1 is SQVTM and CDR2 is ANQGSEA in the germline V gene. The CDR3 covers 13 residues.